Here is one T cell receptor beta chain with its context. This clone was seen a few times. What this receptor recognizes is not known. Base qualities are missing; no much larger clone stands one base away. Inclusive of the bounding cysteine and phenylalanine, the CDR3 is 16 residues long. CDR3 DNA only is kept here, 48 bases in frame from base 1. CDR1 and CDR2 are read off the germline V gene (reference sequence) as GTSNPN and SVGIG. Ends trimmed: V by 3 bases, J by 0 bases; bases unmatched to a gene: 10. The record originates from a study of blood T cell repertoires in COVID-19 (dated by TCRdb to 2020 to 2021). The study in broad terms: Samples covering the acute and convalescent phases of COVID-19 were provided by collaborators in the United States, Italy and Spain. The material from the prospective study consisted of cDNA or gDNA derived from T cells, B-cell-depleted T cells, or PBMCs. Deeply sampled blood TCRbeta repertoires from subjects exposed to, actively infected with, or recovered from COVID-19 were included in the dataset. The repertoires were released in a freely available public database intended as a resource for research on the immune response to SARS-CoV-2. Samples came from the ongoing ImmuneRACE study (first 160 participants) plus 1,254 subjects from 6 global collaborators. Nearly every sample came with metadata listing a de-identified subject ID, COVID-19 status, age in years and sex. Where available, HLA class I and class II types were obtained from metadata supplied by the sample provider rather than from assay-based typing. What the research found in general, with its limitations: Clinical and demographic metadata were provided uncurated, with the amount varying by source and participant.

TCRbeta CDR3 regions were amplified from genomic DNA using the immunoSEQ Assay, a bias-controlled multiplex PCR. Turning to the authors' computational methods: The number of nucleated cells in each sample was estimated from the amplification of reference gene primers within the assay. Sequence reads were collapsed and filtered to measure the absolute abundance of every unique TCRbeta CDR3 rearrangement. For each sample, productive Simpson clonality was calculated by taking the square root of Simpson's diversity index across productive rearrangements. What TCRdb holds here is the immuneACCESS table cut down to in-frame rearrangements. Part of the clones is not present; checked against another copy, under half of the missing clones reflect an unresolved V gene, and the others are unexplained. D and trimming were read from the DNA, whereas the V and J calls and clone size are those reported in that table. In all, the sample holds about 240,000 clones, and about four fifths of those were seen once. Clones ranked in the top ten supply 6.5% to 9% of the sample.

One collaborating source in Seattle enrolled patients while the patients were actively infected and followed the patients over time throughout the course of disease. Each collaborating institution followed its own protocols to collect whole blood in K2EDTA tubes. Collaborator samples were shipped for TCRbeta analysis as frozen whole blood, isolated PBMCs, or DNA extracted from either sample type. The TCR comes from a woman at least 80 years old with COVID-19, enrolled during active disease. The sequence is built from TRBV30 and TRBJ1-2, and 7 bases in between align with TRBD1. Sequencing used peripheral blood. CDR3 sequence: CAWRGNRGPSNYGYTF. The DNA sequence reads TGTGCCTGGAGGGGGAACAGGGGTCCCTCTAACTATGGCTACACCTTC.